This TCR beta chain derives from a study of T cell responses to AZD1222 COVID-19 vaccine. V trimming: 3 bases; J trimming: 1 base; junction bases outside the gene matches: 9. CDR3 length equals 17 residues. CDR1 SGHTA and CDR2 FQGNSA come from the germline V gene. Notes on this clone: The antigen remains unidentified.

Some clones are missing from TCRdb's copy, which holds only in-frame ones; the method was immunoSEQ multiplex PCR. Of under 250,000 clones detected, approximately 94% appear once; the ten largest clones hold roughly 0.99%. The study, taken as a whole, reports: The span of vaccine-associated CD4 TCRs extended across spike, with dominance at 160-218 and 743-854. There were repertoire samples only from the period after the peak T cell response.

J is TRBJ1-3 and V is TRBV7-2, with 7 bases lining up with TRBD1. The source is an adult in good health. The material sequenced was peripheral blood, taken on day 0 of MenACWY control vaccination. CDR3 region: CASSFRTGVKSGNTIYF. The CDR3 region has the DNA TGTGCCAGCAGCTTCAGGACAGGAGTTAAGTCTGGAAACACCATATATTTT.